The next 18 T cell receptor beta chains were all read from a single sample in a study of CD8+CD57+ T cells in acquired aplastic anemia. Genomic DNA templated the TCR beta VDJ and CDR3 profiling. TCRdb processed the reads anew with MiXCR; each CDR3 protein has one entry. Of approximately 260,000 distinct CDR3 sequences in the sample, approximately 86% were seen once. For sequencing, patients were chosen who had shown expansion of CD8+CD57+ cells by flow cytometry. The source material was sorted CD4+, CD8+, or CD8+CD57+ T cells (not recorded which) from PBMCs. All receptors derive from a human donor with aplastic anemia.

The table lists this clonotype with a few counts. V is TRBV25-1 and J is TRBJ2-2; TRBD1 matches 7 bases. The CDR3 contains 16 residues. CDR1 is MGHDK and CDR2 is SYGVNS in the germline V gene. The V segment lost 3 bases and the J segment 5 bases; nucleotides outside the gene matches: 9. The CDR3, as DNA: TGTGCCAGCAGTGACCTTGGGACAGCGAGGACCGGGGAGCTGTTTTTT. Encoded protein: CASSDLGTARTGELFF. Full variable domain (outside the CDR3, taken from reference TRBV25-1 and TRBJ2-2): EADIYQTPRYLVIGTGKKITLECSQTMGHDKMYWYQQDPGMELHLIHYSYGVNSTEKGDLSSESTVSRIRTEHFPLTLESARPSHTSQYLCASSDLGTARTGELFFGEGSRLTVL.

Comment on this clonotype: An end of the junction differs from the germline gene, which may be a read error. This sequence joins TRBV7-8 and TRBJ2-1; the match to TRBD1 covers 7 bases. CDR1 is SGHVS, CDR2 FQNEAQ, per germline. The CDR3 consists of 16 residues. CDR3 sequence (DNA): TGTGCCAGCAGCCATTGGGACAGTCAGGATACGCATGATCAGTTCTTC. This sequence encodes CASSHWDSQDTHDQFF. The whole variable domain, filled in from reference TRBV7-8 and TRBJ2-1, reads GAGVSQSPRYKVAKRGQDVALRCDPISGHVSLFWYQQALGQGPEFLTYFQNEAQLDKSGLPSDRFFAERPEGSVSTLKIQRTQQEDSAVYLCASSHWDSQDTHDQFFGPGTRLTVL.

About this clonotype: The junction departs from the called germline gene at one end, perhaps through a read error. The chain uses TRBV5-4 and TRBJ2-1, with a weak D call TRBD2 (5 bases). Germline V lookup: CDR1 SGHNT, CDR2 YYREEE (reference sequence). The CDR3 is 12 amino acids. The CDR3 bases are TGCGCCAGCAGCGGAAGTTACAATGAGCAGTTCTTC. Protein product: CASSGSYNEQFF.

The V gene is TRBV7-8, the J gene TRBJ2-2; D assignment may be TRBD1 or TRBD2 (5 bases each). The V gene lost 2 bases and the J gene lost 11 bases, with 24 bases spanning the gap. CDR1 and CDR2 (germline): SGHVS, FQNEAQ. This CDR3 contains 17 residues. CDR3 nucleotides: TGTGCCAGCAGCTTACCGGGACGTCCCGATACGCAGTATGAGCTGTTTTTT. Translated: CASSLPGRPDTQYELFF.

The V and J genes are TRBV19 and TRBJ1-1; unclear D gene. This CDR3 has 15 amino acids. V dropped 9 bases and J dropped 1 base, with 18 bases sitting between them. The V gene's germline CDR1 is LNHDA and CDR2 SQIVND (reference sequence). For the CDR3, the DNA is TGTGCCAGCAGCTTAGATCGAGCAGCGAACACTGAAGCTTTCTTT. Amino acids: CASSLDRAANTEAFF.

As concerns this clonotype: This likely comes from a read error, as the CDR3 has no conserved phenylalanine or tryptophan at its end. No DNA is shown, since the ends of the CDR3 on it are uncertain; the CDR3 is the one TCRdb lists. This chain joins TRBV15 and TRBJ2-6. The CDR3 length is 16 residues, termini included. CDR1 LNHNV and CDR2 YYDKDF come from the germline V gene (reference sequence). The CDR3 spells CASSRASSHETNVLTP.

In this sample, this clonotype turned up a few times. The rearrangement joins TRBV5-4 to TRBJ2-2; the match to TRBD2 covers 7 bases. V trimming: 2 bases; J trimming: 3 bases; junction bases outside the gene matches: 1. The CDR3 has 14 amino acids. From germline, CDR1 is SGHNT and CDR2 YYREEE (reference sequence). The CDR3 region is CASSFTSDTGELFF. CDR3 DNA sequence: TGTGCCAGCAGCTTTACTAGCGACACCGGGGAGCTGTTTTTT. Variable domain in full (rest from reference TRBV5-4 and TRBJ2-2): ETGVTQSPTHLIKTRGQQVTLRCSSQSGHNTVSWYQQALGQGPQFIFQYYREEENGRGNFPPRFSGLQFPNYSSELNVNALELDDSALYLCASSFTSDTGELFFGEGSRLTVL.

V gene TRBV2 combines with J gene TRBJ2-7, with TRBD1 matching 8 bases. With V trimmed by 5 bases and J by 3 bases, 9 bases remained unmatched. Germline CDR1 is SNHLY and CDR2 is FYNNEI. The CDR3 totals 15 residues. In DNA form, the CDR3 reads TGTGCCAGCAGTACGGCCCAGGGGGCGAGCTACGAGCAGTACTTC. This translates into CASSTAQGASYEQYF.

As concerns this clonotype: With a much larger clone just one base away, this may be a read error. This likely comes from a read error, as the CDR3 has no conserved phenylalanine or tryptophan at its end. No DNA is shown, since the ends of the CDR3 on it are uncertain; the CDR3 is the one TCRdb lists. The chain has TRBV7-9 and TRBJ2-3; TRBD1 reflects the table's D call only, with no check against the DNA. A total of 13 residues make up the CDR3, ends included. Germline values: CDR1 SEHNR, CDR2 FQNEAQ (reference sequence). The CDR3 region is CASSSVPGELFFV.

As concerns this clonotype: One junction end does not reproduce the germline sequence, and a read error may be involved. J is TRBJ2-3 and V is TRBV14; the match to TRBD2 covers 8 bases. From germline, CDR1 is SGHDN and CDR2 FVKESK. This CDR3 comprises 14 residues. The CDR3 coding sequence is TGTGCCAGCAGCCAAGCGGGAGGGACCGATAAGCAGTATTTT. Its protein product is CASSQAGGTDKQYF.

This clonotype was counted a single time. The genes are TRBV5-5 and TRBJ1-1; D is possibly TRBD1 (5 bases). The CDR3 sequence is 14 residues long. V was clipped by 2 bases and J by 4 bases, with 12 bases between them. Germline CDR1 is SGHKS and CDR2 is YYEKEE (reference sequence). The CDR3 bases are TGTGCCAGCAGCTTATGGACGGGGACCACTGAAGCTTTCTTT. Encoded protein: CASSLWTGTTEAFF.

Of note for this clonotype: At one of its ends the junction is not consistent with the germline gene, which may arise from a read error. The rearrangement joins TRBV28 to TRBJ2-1, with D uncertain. Germline CDR1 and CDR2: MDHEN and SYDVKM. This CDR3 has 13 amino acids. The CDR3, as DNA: TGTGCCAGCAGACTAACAATCGCAACCGGTGTGCCGTTC. Amino acids: CASRLTIATGVPF.

On this clonotype: The junction and the germline gene differ at one end; a read error may be behind it. The chain uses TRBV9 and TRBJ2-3; 10 bases agree with TRBD1. The CDR3 has 13 residues. Germline lookup yields CDR1 SGDLS and CDR2 YYNGEE. CDR3 sequence: CASGDGGTGAQSF. The CDR3 DNA reads TGTGCCAGCGGGGACGGGGGGACAGGGGCGCAGTCTTTT.

This chain connects TRBV5-6 to TRBJ1-2; D remains unclear. The CDR3 sequence is 13 residues long. Germline V gene data show CDR1 as SGHDT and CDR2 as YYEEEE. V lost 4 bases to trimming and J lost 7 bases, with 14 bases between them. Here the CDR3 DNA reads TGTGCCAGCAGCCTCCTCACTGCAGGTGGCTACACCTTC. This gives the protein CASSLLTAGGYTF.

About this clonotype: The junction and the germline gene differ at one end; a read error may be behind it. The rearrangement uses TRBV7-6 and TRBJ1-2, with 7 bases matching TRBD1. In germline, CDR1 is SGHVS, CDR2 FNYEAQ. This CDR3 has 14 residues. CDR3 in DNA: TGTGCCAGCAGCCACCGGGACAGTGATCTCGAGCAGAACTTC. It is translated as CASSHRDSDLEQNF.

Written as DNA, the CDR3 is TGTGCCAGCAGCGCAGGGGTCTTCTACAATCAGCCGTTCTTC. This gives the protein CASSAGVFYNQPFF. J is TRBJ2-1 and V is TRBV9; D perhaps matches TRBD1 (6 bases). This CDR3 region has 14 residues. Germline CDR1 reads SGDLS; CDR2 reads YYNGEE. V was clipped by 3 bases and J by 15 bases, with 22 bases between them.

The chain carries TRBV7-2 and TRBJ2-3; D call uncertain. V was clipped by 0 bases and J by 14 bases, with 18 bases between them. Germline lookup yields CDR1 SGHTA and CDR2 FQGNSA. The length of the CDR3 is 14 residues. This CDR3 reads CASSLADGPKKTYF. CDR3 coding DNA: TGTGCCAGCAGCTTAGCGGACGGGCCAAAAAAGACGTATTTT. The full variable domain, in which reference TRBV7-2 and TRBJ2-3 provide the parts outside the CDR3, is GAGVSQSPSNKVTEKGKDVELRCDPISGHTALYWYRQSLGQGLEFLIYFQGNSAPDKSGLPSDRFSAERTGGSVSTLTIQRTQQEDSAVYLCASSLADGPKKTYFGPGTRLTVL.

Regarding this clonotype: The junction shows a germline mismatch at one end, possibly a read error. CDR3 loop: CASDDGGAATELF. The CDR3 DNA reads as TGTGCCAGCGACGACGGGGGGGCAGCTACGGAGCTGTTT. V usage is TRBV7-9 and J usage is TRBJ2-3; 8 bases match TRBD2. Per the germline V gene, CDR1 is SEHNR and CDR2 is FQNEAQ (reference sequence). The CDR3 is 13 amino acids.